These 7 T cell receptor beta chains were sequenced from one sample in a study of neurological immune-mediated disorders. TCRdb reprocessed the 5' RACE reads with MiXCR, giving one entry per CDR3 protein. The profile shows roughly 88,000 distinct CDR3 sequences, around 3.5% of them singletons. Material: PBMCs. The receptors here all came from a woman aged 50 to 65 with multiple sclerosis.

This clonotype was recorded many times. This chain links TRBV12-3 or TRBV12-4 with TRBJ1-5, with D possibly being TRBD1 (5 bases). Between the trimmed V and J ends, which lost 6 bases and 6 bases, there was a span of 9 bases. The CDR3 is 12 residues long. Here the CDR3 reads CASRQGGQPQHF. The DNA for the CDR3 is TGTGCCAGCAGGCAGGGCGGTCAGCCCCAGCATTTT.

The sample holds many counts of this clonotype. The rearrangement uses TRBV7-6 and TRBJ1-1, with D unclear. Trimming pared 1 base from V and 1 base from J, leaving 4 bases between. Looked up from germline, CDR1 is SGHVS and CDR2 is FNYEAQ. The CDR3 is 13 amino acids. CDR3 sequence: CASSLEQNTEAFF. The CDR3 DNA reads as TGTGCCAGCAGCTTAGAACAGAACACTGAAGCTTTCTTT.

J is TRBJ1-1 and V is TRBV25-1, with D tentatively TRBD1 (5 bases). V was pared by 1 base and J by 6 bases, with 9 bases between. This CDR3 is built from 13 residues. CDR1 and CDR2 from the germline V gene are MGHDK and SYGVNS. The CDR3 region is CASSESGTPEAFF. The CDR3 DNA follows: TGTGCCAGCAGTGAATCGGGGACCCCTGAAGCTTTCTTT.

There are many counts of this clonotype. The chain joins TRBV3-1 to TRBJ1-2; 10 positions agree with TRBD1. The CDR3 is made up of 14 amino acids. Germline CDR1 reads LGHDT; CDR2 reads YNNKEL (reference sequence). The V and J ends lost 0 bases and 8 bases, in that order; junction bases with no gene match: 3. The CDR3 DNA reads TGTGCCAGCAGCCAAGAGGACAGGGGGAGCGGCTACACCTTC. It is translated as CASSQEDRGSGYTF.

A few counts support this clonotype. The rearrangement links TRBV7-6 to TRBJ2-6; unclear D gene. The V and J ends lost 3 bases and 4 bases respectively, with 19 bases between them. Germline V gene lookup returns CDR1 SGHVS and CDR2 FNYEAQ. The length of the CDR3 is 18 residues. In DNA form, the CDR3 reads TGTGCCAGCAGCTTGCCTTTAGGTGGTGTATCGGGGGCCAACGTCCTGACTTTC. It codes for CASSLPLGGVSGANVLTF.

This clonotype has at least ten counts. The chain uses TRBV9 and TRBJ2-2; 10 nucleotides line up with TRBD2. CDR3 length equals 18 residues. Trimming at V came to 0 bases and at J to 2 bases, leaving 7 bases not matched to a gene. Germline CDR1 reads SGDLS; CDR2 reads YYNGEE. The chain's CDR3 is CASSVDGSGGHNTGELFF. The CDR3 region has the DNA TGTGCCAGCAGCGTAGATGGTAGCGGGGGGCATAACACCGGGGAGCTGTTTTTT.

In this sample, this clonotype turned up many times. The chain employs TRBV20-1 and TRBJ1-4; D unclear. CDR3 length: 13 amino acids. The germline gives CDR1 DFQATT, CDR2 SNEGSKA (reference sequence). Trimming took 3 bases from V and 7 from J, leaving 12 bases between them. In DNA form, the CDR3 reads TGCAGTGCTAGGAGGACTATGGGTGAAAAACTGTTTTTT. Translation gives CSARRTMGEKLFF.